These 12 T cell receptor beta chains share one sample of origin, sequenced in a study of regulatory T cells in long-lasting Graves disease. The authors built TCR beta libraries using iRepertoire HTBI primers and Arm-PCR of CDR3 regions. Each CDR3 protein is one row after TCRdb ran MiXCR on the multiplex PCR reads. The table records around 450,000 distinct CDR3 sequences, 20% to 25% of them present only once. Time point in this sample: persistent/refractory GD, antithyroid drugs over 5 years with positive TRAb. The TCR library was made from RNA extracted from PBMCs. The sequences come from peripheral blood mononuclear cells (PBMCs), collected when the disease was refractory, from a patient treated with antithyroid drugs. These receptors all stem from a female donor with Graves disease.

Only a few counts were recorded for this clonotype. The J gene is TRBJ1-5, the V gene TRBV20-1; D gene unclear. CDR1 and CDR2 (germline): DFQATT, SNEGSKA (reference sequence). V lost 3 bases and J 5 bases, leaving 17 bases between the germline ends. The CDR3 length is 15 residues. CDR3 region: CSARALEGGDQPQHF. Written as DNA, the CDR3 is TGCAGTGCTAGGGCCCTTGAGGGTGGGGATCAGCCCCAGCATTTT.

This clonotype has just a few counts. The chain uses TRBV24-1 and TRBJ2-4; D is undetermined. The CDR3 is 17 residues long. The ends were cut back, 6 bases at V and 0 bases at J, with 17 bases in the middle. The germline gives CDR1 KGHDR, CDR2 SFDVKD. The CDR3 loop reads CATSRGRSPLAKNIQYF. The CDR3 region has the DNA TGTGCCACCAGTAGAGGACGGAGCCCCCTAGCCAAAAACATTCAGTACTTC.

This clonotype occurred many times. The chain is built from TRBV28 and TRBJ2-7; D remains unclear. CDR1 MDHEN and CDR2 SYDVKM come from the germline V gene. There are 12 residues in the CDR3. Between the trimmed V and J ends, which lost 6 bases and 3 bases, there was a span of 9 bases. The CDR3: CASSKDNYEQYF. For the CDR3, the DNA is TGTGCCAGCAGCAAAGATAACTACGAGCAGTACTTC.

This clonotype has a count of ten or more. The genes are TRBV6-1 and TRBJ2-7; D not resolved. CDR1 and CDR2 (germline): MNHNS, SASEGT. Deletions cut 8 bases from V and 0 bases from J, with 14 bases between. The CDR3 covers 14 residues. CDR3 region: CASPPLGTSYEQYF. The CDR3 DNA sequence: TGTGCCAGCCCACCCCTCGGAACCTCCTACGAGCAGTACTTC.

This clonotype was counted between two and nine times. The V and J genes are TRBV5-4 and TRBJ2-2, with 7 bases lining up with TRBD2. The germline V gene has CDR1 SGHNT and CDR2 YYREEE (reference sequence). The CDR3 has 15 residues. Trimming removed 9 bases from V and 6 bases from J; junction bases left unmatched: 14. CDR3 nucleotides: TGTGCCACGGGAGCAGGCGGGAGAGCTCCCGGGGAGCTGTTTTTT. Translation: CATGAGGRAPGELFF.

This sequence joins TRBV7-8 and TRBJ2-7; a possible D gene is TRBD2 (5 bases). This CDR3 contains 15 residues. V was pared by 0 bases and J by 3 bases, with 12 bases between. CDR1 and CDR2 (germline): SGHVS, FQNEAQ. CDR3 in DNA: TGTGCCAGCAGCTTAGCGCGCAGCGGCAACTACGAGCAGTACTTC. Translation: CASSLARSGNYEQYF.

This clonotype was counted only a few times. The V and J genes are TRBV3-1 and TRBJ1-2; 7 nucleotides match TRBD1. J lost 4 bases, V lost 3 bases, and 5 bases had no gene match. The germline V gene encodes CDR1 LGHDT and CDR2 YNNKEL (reference sequence). The CDR3 totals 14 residues. DNA for the CDR3: TGTGCCAGCAGCCAGACAGGGTTCAGCTATGGCTACACCTTC. It is translated as CASSQTGFSYGYTF.

With respect to this clonotype: A much larger clone sits a single nucleotide away, making a read error possible. The chain has TRBV2 and TRBJ1-5; possible D gene TRBD1, 6 bases. Germline CDR1 is SNHLY and CDR2 is FYNNEI. This CDR3 spans 16 amino acids. DNA for the CDR3: TGTGGCAGCAGTGAAGAGGTCAAGGGGGTAGGACAGCCCCAGCATTTT. It is translated as CGSSEEVKGVGQPQHF.

This clonotype was detected only once. A much larger clone differs from this one at a single base, so this may be a read error. The chain combines TRBV12-5 with TRBJ1-1; TRBD1 might be the D (5 bases). Germline assignment: CDR1 LGHNT and CDR2 FRNRAP. Trimming took 3 bases from V and 10 from J, leaving 18 bases between them. The CDR3 sequence is 14 residues long. CDR3: CASGLGGDLCSAFF. The CDR3, as DNA: TGTGCTAGTGGTTTAGGAGGGGATTTATGTTCAGCTTTCTTT.

Notes on this clonotype: This could be a read error, since a much larger clone is one nucleotide away. This chain uses TRBV2 with TRBJ2-2, with TRBD1 matching 8 bases. Germline loops: CDR1 SNHLY, CDR2 FYNNEI. There are 15 residues in the CDR3. Trimming cost V 6 bases and J 4 bases; bases outside gene matches: 7. CDR3 DNA: TGTGCCAGCAGGATGCTGACAGGGGTCACCGGGGAGCTGTTTTTT. This gives the protein CASRMLTGVTGELFF.

This clonotype was counted many times. This sequence joins TRBV29-1 and TRBJ2-5, with D perhaps TRBD1 or TRBD2 (5 bases each). Trimming stripped 3 bases from V and 4 bases from J, with 12 bases between. Germline CDR1 SQVTM, CDR2 ANQGSEA. The CDR3 sequence is 13 residues long. The DNA for the CDR3 is TGCAGCGTTGAGCCCGGGGCTTTAGAGACCCAGTACTTC. This codes for CSVEPGALETQYF.

This clonotype was seen repeatedly, ten times or more. The genes are TRBV28 and TRBJ1-5, with 9 bases identical to TRBD1. The CDR3 covers 15 residues. In germline, CDR1 is MDHEN, CDR2 SYDVKM. V was clipped by 7 bases and J by 1 base; unmatched bases: 5. The DNA for the CDR3 is TGTGCCAGCAACGGACAGGGGAGAAGCAATCAGCCCCAGCATTTT. This gives the protein CASNGQGRSNQPQHF.